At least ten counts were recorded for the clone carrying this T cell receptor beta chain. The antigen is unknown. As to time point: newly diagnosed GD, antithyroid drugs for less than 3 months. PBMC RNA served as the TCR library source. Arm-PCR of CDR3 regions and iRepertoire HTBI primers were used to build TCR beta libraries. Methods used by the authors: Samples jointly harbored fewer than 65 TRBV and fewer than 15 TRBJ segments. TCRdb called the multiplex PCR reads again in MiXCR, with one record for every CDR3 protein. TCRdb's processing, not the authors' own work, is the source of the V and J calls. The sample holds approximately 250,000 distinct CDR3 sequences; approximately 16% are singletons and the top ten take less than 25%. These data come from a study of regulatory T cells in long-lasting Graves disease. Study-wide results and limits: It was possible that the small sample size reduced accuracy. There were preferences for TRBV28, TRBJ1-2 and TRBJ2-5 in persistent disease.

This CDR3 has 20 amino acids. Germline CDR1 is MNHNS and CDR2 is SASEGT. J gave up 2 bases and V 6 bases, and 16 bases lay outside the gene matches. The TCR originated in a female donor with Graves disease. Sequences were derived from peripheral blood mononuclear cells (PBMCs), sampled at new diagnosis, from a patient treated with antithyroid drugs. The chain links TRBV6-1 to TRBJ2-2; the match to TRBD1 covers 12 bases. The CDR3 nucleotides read TGTGCCAGCAGCTATCTGTCGGGACAGGGGGCCTCCTTTAACACCGGGGAGCTGTTTTTT. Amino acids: CASSYLSGQGASFNTGELFF.